The rows below give T cell receptor beta chains drawn from one sample of a study of blood T cell repertoires in COVID-19. Using immunoSEQ multiplex PCR, the repertoire was profiled, and TCRdb retains in-frame clones only, with some absent. The sample lists a few hundred thousand clones, about 90% occurring once. The source material was peripheral blood. These receptor sequences come from a middle-aged woman with COVID-19, enrolled during active disease. Each CDR3 is given with its conserved first and last residue. The D gene is left open where the match is weak. A clone size is listed for some rows: how often the clone was seen (once, few, many), or a class if it is expanded.

>TRBJ1-6|-|-|TRBV6-5
CASYQTGWNSPLHF
TGTGCCAGCTATCAAACGGGGTGGAATTCACCCCTCCACTTT
>TRBJ2-7|-|-|TRBV25-1
CAGIGGTSGEQYF
TGTGCCGGCATTGGGGGGACGTCAGGCGAGCAGTACTTC
>TRBJ1-2|-|-|TRBV7-9
CASSLAGNYGYTF
TGTGCCAGCAGCTTGGCAGGGAACTATGGCTACACCTTC
>TRBJ2-2|-|TRBD1|TRBV7-9
CASSLNSQGAAGTGELFF
TGTGCCAGCAGCTTAAATTCTCAGGGGGCAGCGGGCACCGGGGAGCTGTTTTTT
>TRBJ2-5|-|TRBD2|TRBV30
CARTQGYSGGGETQYF
TGTGCCCGGACCCAGGGGTATAGCGGGGGTGGGGAGACCCAGTACTTC
>TRBJ1-2|-|TRBD1|TRBV2
CASSYRGSYGYTF
TGTGCCAGCAGTTACAGGGGCTCCTATGGCTACACCTTC
>TRBJ1-2|-|TRBD1|TRBV7-9
CASSPRTGHNYGYTF
TGTGCCAGCAGCCCCCGGACAGGGCACAACTATGGCTACACCTTC
>TRBJ2-1|-|-|TRBV15
CATSGQGRNEQFF
TGTGCCACCAGCGGGCAGGGCAGGAATGAGCAGTTCTTC
>TRBJ1-4|-|-|TRBV19
CASSIGGTTNEKLFF
TGTGCCAGTAGTATCGGGGGAACAACTAATGAAAAACTGTTTTTT
>TRBJ2-3|-|-|TRBV19
CASNSGLPGTDTQYF
TGTGCCAGTAACTCCGGACTCCCTGGCACAGATACGCAGTATTTT
>TRBJ1-1|once|-|TRBV13
CASSPPEAPVPGTEAFF
TGTGCCAGCAGCCCCCCCGAGGCTCCCGTGCCGGGGACTGAAGCTTTCTTT
>TRBJ2-7|once|TRBD1|TRBV5-1
CASSLGPDRGHEQYF
TGCGCCAGCAGCTTGGGTCCGGACAGGGGCCACGAGCAGTACTTC
>TRBJ2-5|-|TRBD1|TRBV2
CASSVTGGYQETQYF
TGTGCCAGCAGCGTTACAGGGGGGTACCAAGAGACCCAGTACTTC
>TRBJ2-3|-|TRBD1|TRBV28
CASSFYRPGTGTDTQYF
TGTGCCAGCAGTTTTTATCGCCCCGGGACAGGGACAGATACGCAGTATTTT
>TRBJ1-5|-|TRBD1|TRBV20-1
CSASPPGQVNQPQHF
TGCAGTGCTAGTCCCCCTGGACAGGTCAATCAGCCCCAGCATTTT
>TRBJ1-4|few|-|TRBV9
CASRPGIIGTNEKLFF
TGTGCCAGCAGGCCAGGGATAATAGGAACTAATGAAAAACTGTTTTTT
>TRBJ2-1|-|-|TRBV6-5
CASSYSRAALIGEQFF
TGTGCCAGCAGTTACTCGAGGGCGGCCCTGATCGGTGAGCAGTTCTTC
>TRBJ2-3|few|TRBD1|TRBV27
CASSSRQGRTDTQYF
TGTGCCAGCAGTTCTAGACAGGGGAGGACAGATACGCAGTATTTT
>TRBJ2-5|once|TRBD1|TRBV29-1
CSVDRVETQYF
TGCAGCGTCGACAGGGTCGAGACCCAGTACTTC
>TRBJ2-1|-|TRBD2|TRBV5-4
CASSLAGGGAHEQFF
TGTGCCAGCAGCTTGGCTGGCGGGGGGGCGCATGAGCAGTTCTTC
>TRBJ1-5|-|-|TRBV28
CASKSGSGSNQPQHF
TGTGCCAGCAAGTCAGGAAGTGGAAGCAATCAGCCCCAGCATTTT
>TRBJ1-3|-|-|TRBV6-6
CASSPNRGGRDTIYF
TGTGCCAGCAGTCCCAACCGGGGAGGTAGAGACACCATATATTTT
>TRBJ1-6|-|TRBD1|TRBV9
CASSVVGTENSPLHF
TGTGCCAGCAGCGTAGTAGGGACAGAGAATTCACCCCTCCACTTT
>TRBJ1-2|-|-|TRBV2
CASGLPGLYGYTF
TGTGCCAGCGGACTACCGGGATTGTATGGCTACACCTTC
>TRBJ1-6|-|-|TRBV27
CASTQGGGWNSPLHF
TGTGCCAGCACCCAGGGCGGGGGGTGGAATTCACCCCTCCACTTT
>TRBJ1-4|-|-|TRBV24-1
CATSDLQPGLGDEKLFF
TGTGCCACCAGTGACCTTCAACCGGGACTGGGCGATGAAAAACTGTTTTTT
>TRBJ1-1|-|-|TRBV19
CASLRESPTEAFF
TGTGCCAGCCTCAGGGAAAGTCCCACTGAAGCTTTCTTT
>TRBJ2-3|-|-|TRBV7-9
CASSRGADTQYF
TGTGCCAGCAGCCGAGGCGCAGATACGCAGTATTTT
>TRBJ2-3|-|TRBD2|TRBV11-2
CASSHQLAASTDTQYF
TGTGCCAGCAGCCACCAACTAGCGGCTAGCACAGATACGCAGTATTTT
>TRBJ1-6|-|-|TRBV5-4
CASAMGSNSPLHF
TGTGCCAGCGCGATGGGCTCTAATTCACCCCTCCACTTT
>TRBJ1-5|-|-|TRBV7-2
CASSLVVGNQPQHF
TGTGCCAGCAGCTTAGTCGTAGGCAATCAGCCCCAGCATTTT
>TRBJ1-1|-|-|TRBV7-9
CASSRRTAGLDTEAFF
TGTGCCAGCAGCCGTCGGACGGCAGGGCTGGACACTGAAGCTTTCTTT
>TRBJ1-4|-|-|TRBV16
CASSQSVPSGAANEKLFF
TGTGCCAGCAGCCAATCGGTTCCCAGCGGTGCTGCTAATGAAAAACTGTTTTTT
>TRBJ1-5|-|-|TRBV6-5
CASSYAGIGNQPQHF
TGTGCCAGCAGTTACGCAGGGATTGGCAATCAGCCCCAGCATTTT
>TRBJ1-4|once|-|TRBV19
CASSITIRQETTNEKLFF
TGTGCCAGTAGTATTACGATCCGACAGGAGACAACTAATGAAAAACTGTTTTTT
>TRBJ1-3|-|-|TRBV28
CASSLSLSSGNTIYF
TGTGCCAGCAGTTTATCGCTGAGCTCTGGAAACACCATATATTTT
>TRBJ2-7|-|-|TRBV6-6
CASSPGVGQSSYF
TGTGCCAGCAGTCCAGGGGTGGGGCAGAGTTCGTACTTC
>TRBJ1-3|-|-|TRBV28
CASSLPTGISGNTIYF
TGTGCCAGCAGTTTACCGACAGGTATCTCTGGAAACACCATATATTTT
>TRBJ2-1|few|TRBD1|TRBV19
CASSMGTGAYNEQFF
TGTGCCAGTAGCATGGGGACAGGGGCCTACAATGAGCAGTTCTTC